This T cell receptor beta chain was sequenced for a study of blood T cell repertoires in COVID-19. The overall study: Both acute and convalescent COVID-19 samples were obtained from the United States, Italy and Spain.

This clone was found a few times. The assay was immunoSEQ multiplex PCR, and TCRdb's table has in-frame clones only and misses some. The table shows about 140,000 clones, with around 89% occurring only once. This CDR3 contains 15 residues. Trimming removed 5 bases from V and 0 bases from J, with 10 bases in between. Germline-derived CDR1 and CDR2 are SGHTA and FQGTGA. The specimen sequenced was peripheral blood. This TCR was sampled from a man between 60 and 70 years old with active or convalescent COVID-19. The J gene is TRBJ2-2, the V gene TRBV7-3, with D possibly matching TRBD2 (5 bases). DNA of the CDR3: TGTGCCAGCAGCCTACCGGGGTCGAACACCGGGGAGCTGTTTTTT. Translated, it gives CASSLPGSNTGELFF.